The 8 T cell receptor beta chains given below trace back to one sample, sequenced in a study of T cell responses to AZD1222 COVID-19 vaccine. Some clones are missing from TCRdb's copy, which holds only in-frame ones; the method was immunoSEQ multiplex PCR. The data hold roughly 130,000 clones, with around 93% observed a single time. Specimen: peripheral blood, collected on day 0 of AZD1222 vaccination. These receptors all come from an adult in good health.

The chain joins TRBV6-5 to TRBJ2-7, with a tentative D call TRBD1 (6 bases). The CDR3 consists of 14 residues. Germline V gives CDR1 MNHEY, CDR2 SVGAGI. V dropped 5 bases and J dropped 0 bases, with 11 bases sitting between them. The CDR3 region is CASSTQGISYEQYF. Here the CDR3 DNA reads TGTGCCAGCAGTACCCAGGGGATCTCCTACGAGCAGTACTTC.

This clone was detected only once. V usage is TRBV28 and J usage is TRBJ1-1, with 7 bases lining up with TRBD1. Germline V gives CDR1 MDHEN, CDR2 SYDVKM. This CDR3 contains 15 residues. V was clipped by 5 bases and J by 5 bases; unmatched bases: 11. CDR3 sequence: CASSPPRQGGTEAFF. DNA of the CDR3: TGTGCCAGCAGTCCCCCCCGACAGGGCGGGACTGAAGCTTTCTTT.

The rearrangement joins TRBV11-3 to TRBJ1-4; D perhaps matches TRBD1 (5 bases). CDR3 length equals 16 residues. In germline, CDR1 is SGHNT, CDR2 YENEEA. V dropped 0 bases and J dropped 8 bases, with 16 bases sitting between them. CDR3 protein: CASSLDPRQGGEKLFF. CDR3 bases: TGTGCCAGCAGCTTAGATCCCCGGCAGGGCGGGGAAAAACTGTTTTTT.

V is TRBV28 and J is TRBJ2-1; possible D gene TRBD2, 6 bases. Germline lookup yields CDR1 MDHEN and CDR2 SYDVKM. V was clipped by 3 bases and J by 2 bases, with 11 bases between them. The CDR3 loop spans 15 amino acids. CDR3 nucleotides: TGTGCCAGCAGTTTTTTAGGCGGGGCCTACAATGAGCAGTTCTTC. Its protein product is CASSFLGGAYNEQFF.

This chain links TRBV19 with TRBJ1-1; 9 bases agree with TRBD1. Germline lookup yields CDR1 LNHDA and CDR2 SQIVND (reference sequence). The CDR3 has 13 residues. Trimming cost V 8 bases and J 5 bases; bases outside gene matches: 6. DNA for the CDR3: TGTGCCAGTGGCTGGACAGGGGTGACTGAAGCTTTCTTT. Translated, it gives CASGWTGVTEAFF.

This sequence joins TRBV6-5 and TRBJ1-6; the D is unclear. This CDR3 region has 15 residues. Germline CDR1 reads MNHEY; CDR2 reads SVGAGI. V lost 8 bases and J 6 bases, leaving 17 bases between the germline ends. CDR3 sequence reads: CASHFALALNSPLHF. The CDR3 region has the DNA TGTGCCAGCCATTTCGCCCTGGCCCTTAATTCACCCCTCCACTTT.

This sequence joins TRBV30 and TRBJ1-1; D is unresolved. The CDR3 consists of 14 residues. The germline V gene has CDR1 GTSNPN and CDR2 SVGIG (reference sequence). The V end lost 5 bases, the J end lost 0 bases, and 13 bases lay between the germline ends. CDR3 nucleotide sequence: TGTGCCTGGGGAGGACGGCAGGTGAACACTGAAGCTTTCTTT. It translates to CAWGGRQVNTEAFF. Full variable domain (rest looked up from reference TRBV30 and TRBJ1-1): SQTIHQWPATLVQPVGSPLSLECTVEGTSNPNLYWYRQAAGRGLQLLFYSVGIGQISSEVPQNLSASRPQDRQFILSSKKLLLSDSGFYLCAWGGRQVNTEAFFGQGTRLTVV.

This clone was seen a single time. The rearrangement joins TRBV7-9 to TRBJ2-1, with unresolved D. The CDR3 sequence is 15 residues long. Trimming took 5 bases from V and 9 from J, leaving 20 bases between them. The germline gives CDR1 SEHNR, CDR2 FQNEAQ (reference sequence). CDR3 bases: TGTGCCAGCAGCGCCAATCGTAAGTCCACCGCTGAGCAGTTCTTC. Translation: CASSANRKSTAEQFF.